This entry lists 27 T cell receptor beta chains sequenced from one sample in a study of technical replicates of blood from a few donors. Here immunoSEQ multiplex PCR was the method, and the copy in TCRdb shows in-frame clones only, minus some. The repertoire holds approximately 78,000 clones, over 85% seen once, with roughly 0.36% in the top ten. Input material: T cells isolated from PBMCs. The receptors derive from a human donor in good health.

The CDR3 is CAWNPTSGSFFSTDTQYF. The CDR3 DNA reads as TGTGCCTGGAACCCTACTAGCGGGAGTTTCTTTAGCACAGATACGCAGTATTTT. The chain combines TRBV30 with TRBJ2-3; 11 bases agree with TRBD2. This CDR3 has 18 amino acids. Trimming took 4 bases from V and 0 from J; bases not matched to a gene: 12. In germline, CDR1 is GTSNPN, CDR2 SVGIG (reference sequence).

This sequence joins TRBV6-5 and TRBJ2-1; 7 nucleotides agree with TRBD1. This CDR3 contains 15 residues. The junction had 12 bases not matched to a gene; V was cut back by 6 bases and J by 7 bases. Per the germline V gene, CDR1 is MNHEY and CDR2 is SVGAGI. The CDR3: CASSETGAKGNEQFF. CDR3 bases: TGTGCCAGCAGCGAAACAGGGGCCAAAGGGAATGAGCAGTTCTTC.

The V and J genes are TRBV5-1 and TRBJ1-3; TRBD1 agrees at 7 bases. The ends lost 1 base at V and 8 bases at J; junction bases unmatched: 3. The germline gives CDR1 SGHRS, CDR2 YFSETQ. The CDR3 extends over 13 amino acids. This CDR3 is CASSLTGEYTIYF. CDR3 nucleotide sequence: TGCGCCAGCAGCTTGACAGGGGAGTACACCATATATTTT.

The chain has TRBV7-9 and TRBJ2-7; TRBD1 might be the D (6 bases). Germline assignment: CDR1 SEHNR and CDR2 FQNEAQ (reference sequence). This CDR3 has 12 residues. Trimming took 4 bases from V and 5 from J, leaving 9 bases between them. CDR3 protein: CASSWGTNEQYF. The CDR3 DNA reads as TGTGCCAGCAGCTGGGGGACAAACGAGCAGTACTTC.

The rearrangement uses TRBV29-1 and TRBJ1-1, with a weak D call TRBD1 (6 bases). The germline V gene encodes CDR1 SQVTM and CDR2 ANQGSEA. CDR3 length: 12 residues. V was pared by 6 bases and J by 8 bases, with 16 bases between. Here the CDR3 reads CSVQGGYLEAFF. CDR3 coding DNA: TGCAGCGTACAGGGCGGCTATTTAGAAGCTTTCTTT.

This rearrangement joins TRBV6-1 to TRBJ1-1; a possible D gene is TRBD1 (5 bases). Germline CDR1 and CDR2: MNHNS and SASEGT. The V end was cut by 4 bases, the J end by 8 bases, with 11 bases between. The CDR3 consists of 12 residues. Here the CDR3 DNA reads TGTGCCAGCAGTGGAGTCTACAGGGAAGCTTTCTTT. Protein sequence: CASSGVYREAFF.

V usage is TRBV27 and J usage is TRBJ2-5; TRBD1 is a possible D gene (6 bases). The CDR3 is made up of 15 amino acids. The germline CDR1 and CDR2 sequences are MNHEY and SMNVEV (reference sequence). The V end was cut by 2 bases, the J end by 4 bases, with 14 bases between. CDR3 in DNA: TGTGCCAGCAGTTTACGCAGGGGAGTCGTAGAGACCCAGTACTTC. This translates into CASSLRRGVVETQYF.

The chain has TRBV11-2 and TRBJ1-2; TRBD1 matches at 8 bases. This CDR3 comprises 17 residues. V shed 5 bases and J 4 bases; nucleotides not matched to a gene: 15. Germline V gene data show CDR1 as SGHAT and CDR2 as FQNNGV. This chain's CDR3 is CASSGGLQGQDGYGYTF. The CDR3 DNA sequence: TGTGCCAGCAGCGGGGGGTTACAGGGACAGGACGGCTATGGCTACACCTTC.

The V call is TRBV7-7, the J call TRBJ1-4; D is unclear. The CDR3 spans 15 residues. V was pared by 8 bases and J by 6 bases, with 19 bases between. Germline V gene sequence: CDR1 SSHAT, CDR2 FNYEAQ (reference sequence). CDR3 nucleotide sequence: TGTGCCAGCCCTCCCCCTAGGGAGCGGTATGAAAAACTGTTTTTT. It encodes CASPPPRERYEKLFF. Using reference TRBV7-7 and TRBJ1-4 for the parts outside the CDR3, the full variable domain is GAGVSQSPRYKVTKRGQDVTLRCDPISSHATLYWYQQALGQGPEFLTYFNYEAQPDKSGLPSDRFSAERPEGSISTLTIQRTEQRDSAMYRCASPPPRERYEKLFFGSGTQLSVL.

This clone has a single count. This sequence joins TRBV5-4 and TRBJ2-1; no definite D call. Trimming removed 2 bases at V and 2 bases at J, with 5 bases between. This CDR3 is 13 amino acids long. CDR1 SGHNT and CDR2 YYREEE come from the germline V gene (reference sequence). This CDR3 reads CASSLDTYNEQFF. For the CDR3, the DNA is TGTGCCAGCAGCTTAGACACCTACAATGAGCAGTTCTTC.

The V call is TRBV7-9, the J call TRBJ1-1; D not certain. The CDR3 runs to 13 residues. Germline V gene lookup returns CDR1 SEHNR and CDR2 FQNEAQ (reference sequence). The V and J ends lost 5 bases and 1 base respectively, with 8 bases between them. CDR3 sequence: CASSLTRNTEAFF. CDR3 DNA: TGTGCCAGCAGCCTTACGAGGAACACTGAAGCTTTCTTT. Drawing the rest from reference TRBV7-9 and TRBJ1-1, the complete variable domain is DTGVSQNPRHKITKRGQNVTFRCDPISEHNRLYWYRQTLGQGPEFLTYFQNEAQLEKSRLLSDRFSAERPKGSFSTLEIQRTEQGDSAMYLCASSLTRNTEAFFGQGTRLTVV.

The CDR3 spells CATSMGLNEKLFF. The CDR3 region has the DNA TGTGCCACCAGCATGGGACTCAATGAAAAACTGTTTTTT. V gene TRBV15 combines with J gene TRBJ1-4; possible D gene TRBD1, 5 bases. Per the germline V gene, CDR1 is LNHNV and CDR2 is YYDKDF (reference sequence). Trimming removed 4 bases at V and 5 bases at J, with 8 bases between. The CDR3 consists of 13 residues.

V is TRBV6-1 and J is TRBJ1-1; D uncertain. Germline loops: CDR1 MNHNS, CDR2 SASEGT. Between the trimmed V and J ends, which lost 9 bases and 0 bases, there was a span of 17 bases. The CDR3 sequence is 15 residues long. CDR3 coding DNA: TGTGCCAGTAGGGAACGGAGCTTCATGAACACTGAAGCTTTCTTT. Amino acids: CASRERSFMNTEAFF.

This chain links TRBV28 with TRBJ2-3, with TRBD1 matching over 8 bases. Germline lookup yields CDR1 MDHEN and CDR2 SYDVKM. Trimming at V came to 5 bases and at J to 2 bases, leaving 6 bases not matched to a gene. This CDR3 spans 15 amino acids. The CDR3 spells CASSVRQGLTDTQYF. The CDR3 DNA sequence: TGTGCCAGCAGTGTACGACAGGGGCTCACAGATACGCAGTATTTT.

The CDR3 is CASSPPGGSSYEQYF. The CDR3 bases are TGTGCCAGCAGTCCTCCCGGCGGAAGCTCCTACGAGCAGTACTTC. The chain has TRBV6-5 and TRBJ2-7, with unresolved D. The CDR3 consists of 15 residues. Germline V gene sequence: CDR1 MNHEY, CDR2 SVGAGI. Trimming took off 5 bases at V and 0 bases at J, with 14 bases between the two ends.

This clone was picked up one time. The chain employs TRBV5-6 and TRBJ2-7; D might be TRBD1 (5 bases). V was pared by 4 bases and J by 5 bases, with 10 bases between. Germline V gene lookup returns CDR1 SGHDT and CDR2 YYEEEE. The CDR3 has 12 residues. The CDR3 loop is CASSQGVNEQYF. The DNA of the CDR3 is TGTGCCAGCAGCCAGGGTGTCAACGAGCAGTACTTC.

The chain carries TRBV9 and TRBJ1-5; D is perhaps TRBD1 (5 bases). Trimming cost V 4 bases and J 5 bases, with 13 bases left between them. Per the germline V gene, CDR1 is SGDLS and CDR2 is YYNGEE. The CDR3 totals 14 residues. The CDR3 nucleotides read TGTGCCAGCAGCCCCAGGGCGGTGGATCAGCCCCAGCATTTT. This translates into CASSPRAVDQPQHF. Together with reference TRBV9 and TRBJ1-5, the CDR3 gives the full variable domain: DSGVTQTPKHLITATGQRVTLRCSPRSGDLSVYWYQQSLDQGLQFLIQYYNGEERAKGNILERFSAQQFPDLHSELNLSSLELGDSALYFCASSPRAVDQPQHFGDGTRLSIL.

This clone has a handful of counts. J is TRBJ1-4 and V is TRBV27; D call uncertain. V lost 8 bases and J 5 bases, leaving 15 bases between the germline ends. The CDR3 covers 14 residues. Germline V lookup: CDR1 MNHEY, CDR2 SMNVEV (reference sequence). The CDR3 here is CASGPGRSNEKLFF. The CDR3 bases are TGTGCCAGCGGCCCGGGAAGATCCAATGAAAAACTGTTTTTT.

The rearrangement joins TRBV14 to TRBJ2-5; TRBD1 matches 9 bases. The V and J ends lost 4 bases and 5 bases, in that order; junction bases with no gene match: 8. This CDR3 spans 15 amino acids. Germline values: CDR1 SGHDN, CDR2 FVKESK. CDR3 protein: CASSRSTGGLETQYF. The DNA of the CDR3 is TGTGCCAGCAGCCGGTCGACAGGGGGTCTGGAGACCCAGTACTTC. Using reference TRBV14 and TRBJ2-5 for the parts outside the CDR3, the full variable domain is EAGVTQFPSHSVIEKGQTVTLRCDPISGHDNLYWYRRVMGKEIKFLLHFVKESKQDESGMPNNRFLAERTGGTYSTLKVQPAELEDSGVYFCASSRSTGGLETQYFGPGTRLLVL.

The chain has TRBV19 and TRBJ1-2; D perhaps matches TRBD1 (6 bases). CDR3 length equals 15 residues. The V gene lost 3 bases and the J gene lost 4 bases, with 15 bases spanning the gap. Per germline, CDR1 LNHDA and CDR2 SQIVND (reference sequence). The CDR3 sequence: CASSISAGEVYGYTF. DNA of the CDR3: TGTGCCAGTAGTATCTCGGCAGGGGAAGTCTATGGCTACACCTTC.

This clone was seen more than once but under ten times. V gene TRBV11-3 combines with J gene TRBJ1-1; the D is unclear. The CDR3 contains 13 residues. Germline V gives CDR1 SGHNT, CDR2 YENEEA. Between the trimmed V and J ends, which lost 5 bases and 4 bases, there was a span of 11 bases. In nucleotides, the CDR3 is TGTGCCAGCAGCGAGCGTCTGGTCACTGAAGCTTTCTTT. Protein sequence: CASSERLVTEAFF.

The chain couples TRBV11-2 to TRBJ2-1; D may be TRBD2 (6 bases). Trimming took 6 bases from V and 3 from J, leaving 15 bases between them. The germline gives CDR1 SGHAT, CDR2 FQNNGV. CDR3 length: 15 amino acids. The CDR3 bases are TGTGCCAGCAGAATCAGTGCGGGATACTACAATGAGCAGTTCTTC. Protein sequence: CASRISAGYYNEQFF.

The rearrangement joins TRBV9 to TRBJ2-7; D is perhaps TRBD1 (5 bases). Germline V gives CDR1 SGDLS, CDR2 YYNGEE. V gave up 0 bases and J gave up 2 bases, with 9 bases separating them. The CDR3 extends over 14 amino acids. CDR3 sequence reads: CASSVGGDTYEQYF. CDR3 nucleotides: TGTGCCAGCAGCGTAGGGGGCGATACCTACGAGCAGTACTTC.

This clone has a handful of counts. The chain links TRBV29-1 to TRBJ1-1, with D possibly TRBD1 on 5 matching bases. CDR1 is SQVTM and CDR2 is ANQGSEA in the germline V gene. CDR3 length: 13 residues. Trimming removed 6 bases at V and 3 bases at J, with 14 bases between. CDR3 protein: CSVFGGWDTEAFF. The CDR3 DNA reads TGCAGCGTCTTCGGGGGGTGGGACACTGAAGCTTTCTTT.

The chain carries TRBV6-5 and TRBJ2-1; TRBD1 aligns across 8 bases. There are 15 residues in the CDR3. V shed 5 bases and J 5 bases; nucleotides not matched to a gene: 8. Germline-derived CDR1 and CDR2 are MNHEY and SVGAGI. The CDR3 protein is CASSNDRGQDNEQFF. Written as DNA, the CDR3 is TGTGCCAGCAGTAACGACAGGGGTCAAGACAATGAGCAGTTCTTC.

CDR3 sequence reads: CASSQEHEGQGVLGYTF. The CDR3 DNA is TGTGCCAGCAGCCAAGAACATGAGGGACAGGGGGTTTTGGGCTACACCTTC. J is TRBJ1-2 and V is TRBV4-2; 11 positions match TRBD1. The V gene's germline CDR1 is LGHNA and CDR2 YNFKEQ. CDR3 length: 17 amino acids. Trimming removed 0 bases from V and 8 bases from J; junction bases left unmatched: 11.

Comments on this clone: Because the CDR3's place on the DNA is in doubt, the DNA is left out and the CDR3 is given as listed by TCRdb. The chain links TRBV6-5 to TRBJ2-3; the tabulated D call, TRBD2, remains unverified against the DNA. Germline assignment: CDR1 MNHEY and CDR2 SVGAGI. The CDR3 is 15 residues long, counting both termini. This CDR3 reads CASSSSGRGLETQYF.